This T cell receptor beta chain emerged from a study of T cell changes during pregnancy in multiple sclerosis. Germline V gene data show CDR1 as SGHRS and CDR2 as YFSETQ. V shed 0 bases, J shed 7 bases, and the junction held 8 bases outside the gene matches. The CDR3 sequence is 15 residues long. Clones were sequenced by immunoSEQ multiplex PCR, and TCRdb holds only the in-frame ones, with some missing. The sample lists some 68,000 clones; about 92% were seen once. The V gene is TRBV5-1, the J gene TRBJ2-7, with TRBD2 matching over 9 bases. The source material was peripheral blood, sampled in the second trimester of pregnancy. This TCR derives from a female donor in good health, enrolled as a control in a pregnancy study. Here the CDR3 reads CASSLEAGGPGEQYF. Here the CDR3 DNA reads TGCGCCAGCAGCTTGGAGGCGGGAGGGCCGGGGGAGCAGTACTTC.